This T cell receptor (beta chain) was obtained from a study of blood T cell repertoires in COVID-19. V gave up 5 bases and J gave up 0 bases, with 16 bases separating them. The CDR3 runs 16 residues. Germline V lookup: CDR1 LNHDA, CDR2 SQIVND (reference sequence). Method: immunoSEQ multiplex PCR; TCRdb's copy keeps in-frame clones and lacks some. This table has fewer than 200,000 clones, around 82% appearing once. The TCR was taken from a woman aged 45-65 years in a cohort exposed to, infected with or recovered from COVID-19 (not recorded which). The sequencing input was PBMCs or T cells enriched from blood (not recorded which). The rearrangement joins TRBV19 to TRBJ1-2, with D perhaps matching TRBD1 (5 bases). In DNA, the CDR3 is TGTGCCAGTAGTTTCTCCTCGGACACCCCTAACTATGGCTACACCTTC. It codes for CASSFSSDTPNYGYTF.